This entry features one T cell receptor (beta chain) sequence. Antigen specificity is unknown. The germline CDR1 and CDR2 sequences are KGHSH and LQKENI. The CDR3 runs 14 residues. Trimming took 4 bases from V and 6 from J, leaving 13 bases between them. The sample comes from a study of cytomegalovirus exposure and HLA in healthy donors. Primers: 60 Vbeta forward and 13 Jbeta reverse. Sequenced by immunoSEQ multiplex PCR; TCRdb stores in-frame clones only, minus some. In the table there are over 85,000 clones, roughly 80% of which are singletons. Study findings and constraints: Association of a missense DCLRE1C variant with TCR beta V- and J-gene trimming was reported in a later analysis.

The TCR comes from a middle-aged man in good health and CMV-seronegative. Sequencing was performed on PBMCs. The V call is TRBV18, the J call TRBJ2-1; a weak D match, TRBD1 (5 bases). CDR3 DNA: TGTGCCAGCTCACTCGAACAGGAGACCAATGAGCAGTTCTTC. This sequence encodes CASSLEQETNEQFF.